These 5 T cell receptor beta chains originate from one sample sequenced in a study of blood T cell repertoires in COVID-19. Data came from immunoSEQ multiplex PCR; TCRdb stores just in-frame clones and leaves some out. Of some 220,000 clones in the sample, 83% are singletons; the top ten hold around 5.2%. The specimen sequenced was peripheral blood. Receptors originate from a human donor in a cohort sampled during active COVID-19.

CDR3 DNA sequence: TGTGCCACCGGACAGGGGCGGGCGACCCAGTACTTC. Translating it yields CATGQGRATQYF. The rearrangement links TRBV10-3 to TRBJ2-5; the match to TRBD1 covers 9 bases. Germline lookup yields CDR1 ENHRY and CDR2 SYGVKD. Unmatched junction bases numbered 7, after V lost 10 bases and J lost 7 bases. The CDR3 contains 12 residues.

The CDR3 here is CASSLTFTTGSHEQYF. The CDR3 coding sequence is TGCGCCAGCAGCCTTACCTTCACGACAGGGTCCCACGAGCAGTACTTC. The chain couples TRBV5-1 to TRBJ2-7; 7 bases agree with TRBD1. The CDR3 runs 16 residues. Trimming at V came to 4 bases and at J to 5 bases, leaving 15 bases not matched to a gene. Germline V CDR1 and CDR2: SGHRS, YFSETQ. The full variable domain, with the rest looked up from reference TRBV5-1 and TRBJ2-7, is KAGVTQTPRYLIKTRGQQVTLSCSPISGHRSVSWYQQTPGQGLQFLFEYFSETQRNKGNFPGRFSGRQFSNSRSEMNVSTLELGDSALYLCASSLTFTTGSHEQYFGPGTRLTVT.

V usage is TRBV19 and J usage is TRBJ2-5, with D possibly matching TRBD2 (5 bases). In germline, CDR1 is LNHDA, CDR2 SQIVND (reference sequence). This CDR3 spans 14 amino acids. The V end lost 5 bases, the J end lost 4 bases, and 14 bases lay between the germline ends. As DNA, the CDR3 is TGTGCCAGTAGTCCAAGTACTAGAGGAGAGACCCAGTACTTC. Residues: CASSPSTRGETQYF.

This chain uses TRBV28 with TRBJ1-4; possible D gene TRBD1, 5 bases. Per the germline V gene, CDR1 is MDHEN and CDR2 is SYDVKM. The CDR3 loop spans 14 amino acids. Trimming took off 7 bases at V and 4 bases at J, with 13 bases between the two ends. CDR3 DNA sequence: TGTGCCAGCAACTTTCGGGGGGTTAATGAAAAACTGTTTTTT. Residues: CASNFRGVNEKLFF.

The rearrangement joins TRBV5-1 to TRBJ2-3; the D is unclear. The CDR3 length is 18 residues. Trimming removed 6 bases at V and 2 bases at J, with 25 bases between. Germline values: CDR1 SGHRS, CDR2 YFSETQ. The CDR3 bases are TGCGCCAGCACCAGAGGAGACTCTCTCCCTCCCTCCACAGATACGCAGTATTTT. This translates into CASTRGDSLPPSTDTQYF. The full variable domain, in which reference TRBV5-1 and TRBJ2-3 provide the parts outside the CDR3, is KAGVTQTPRYLIKTRGQQVTLSCSPISGHRSVSWYQQTPGQGLQFLFEYFSETQRNKGNFPGRFSGRQFSNSRSEMNVSTLELGDSALYLCASTRGDSLPPSTDTQYFGPGTRLTVL.